These T cell receptor beta chains were read from a single sample in a study of T-cell reconstitution after alpha-beta-depleted transplantation in children. TCRdb re-derived calls from the PCR reads in MiXCR, one entry per CDR3 protein. This sample has some 190,000 distinct CDR3 sequences, with roughly 11% found just once. Sequencing used PBMCs, obtained before TCRalphabeta/CD19-depleted stem cell transplant. These receptor sequences come from a boy aged 2 to 10 with acute myeloid leukemia, due to receive a stem cell transplant. The CDR3 runs from the conserved cysteine through the conserved F or W. The order of the fields is clone size, D gene, J gene, V gene, CDR3 DNA, CDR3 protein. A D gene is named only where the DNA matches it firmly. Where a row states a size, it is once, few, many or the class of an expanded clone; other rows omit it.

clone size: many
D gene: .
J gene: TRBJ2-2
V gene: TRBV18
CDR3 DNA: TGTGCCAGCTCACCTCCTAAGAACACCGGGGAGCTGTTTTTT
CDR3 protein: CASSPPKNTGELFF

clone size: many
D gene: TRBD1
J gene: TRBJ1-2
V gene: TRBV7-9
CDR3 DNA: TGTGCCAGCAGCTGGGAAGTGCGGACAGGGGGCACCTTC
CDR3 protein: CASSWEVRTGGTF

clone size: many
D gene: .
J gene: TRBJ1-1
V gene: TRBV27
CDR3 DNA: TGTGCCAGCTCTCTTCTTGGATCTTTGAACACTGAAGCTTTCTTT
CDR3 protein: CASSLLGSLNTEAFF

clone size: .
D gene: .
J gene: TRBJ2-1
V gene: TRBV18
CDR3 DNA: TGTGCCAGCTCACCCCCCCCAGGCTCCTACAATGAGCAGTTCTTC
CDR3 protein: CASSPPPGSYNEQFF

clone size: many
D gene: .
J gene: TRBJ1-2
V gene: TRBV7-8
CDR3 DNA: TGTGCCAGCAGCTTAAGGGAGAATAACTATGGCTACACCTTC
CDR3 protein: CASSLRENNYGYTF

clone size: few
D gene: .
J gene: TRBJ2-5
V gene: TRBV6-2/TRBV6-3
CDR3 DNA: TGTGCCAGCAGTTACCTACCAAAGGAGACCCAGTACTTC
CDR3 protein: CASSYLPKETQYF

clone size: many
D gene: TRBD1
J gene: TRBJ2-7
V gene: TRBV20-1
CDR3 DNA: TGCAGTGCTTTGAATCGGGACAGGGTAGTGAACGAGCAGTACTTC
CDR3 protein: CSALNRDRVVNEQYF

clone size: many
D gene: .
J gene: TRBJ2-2
V gene: TRBV20-1
CDR3 DNA: TGCAGTGCTAGACAGGGTTTAGGTTCTGGGGAGCTGTTTTTT
CDR3 protein: CSARQGLGSGELFF

clone size: many
D gene: TRBD1
J gene: TRBJ1-4
V gene: TRBV5-6
CDR3 DNA: TGTGCCAGCAGCCTTACTTGGACAGGGCAAGGTGAAAAACTGTTTTTT
CDR3 protein: CASSLTWTGQGEKLFF

clone size: many
D gene: .
J gene: TRBJ1-6
V gene: TRBV20-1
CDR3 DNA: TGCAGTGCTAGATCCGTTCCTAATTCACCCCTCCACTTT
CDR3 protein: CSARSVPNSPLHF

clone size: many
D gene: .
J gene: TRBJ2-4
V gene: TRBV6-6
CDR3 DNA: TGTGCCAGCAAGGTGGAAAACATTCAGTACTTC
CDR3 protein: CASKVENIQYF

clone size: many
D gene: TRBD1
J gene: TRBJ1-6
V gene: TRBV5-5
CDR3 DNA: TGTGCCAGCAGCCCCGGACAGGGGGATAATTCACCCCTCCACTTT
CDR3 protein: CASSPGQGDNSPLHF

clone size: many
D gene: .
J gene: TRBJ1-5
V gene: TRBV4-2
CDR3 DNA: TGTGCCAGCAGCCAAGATCTCCAGGGCTATAGCAATCAGCCCCAGCATTTT
CDR3 protein: CASSQDLQGYSNQPQHF

clone size: many
D gene: .
J gene: TRBJ1-1
V gene: TRBV6-5
CDR3 DNA: TGTGCCAGCAGCTACGGTACGGGGACGTTGGCTTTCTTT
CDR3 protein: CASSYGTGTLAFF

clone size: many
D gene: TRBD1
J gene: TRBJ1-1
V gene: TRBV18
CDR3 DNA: TGTGCCAGCTCTCCTTACTCCAAGGGACAGGCCGCGACTGAAGCTTTCTTT
CDR3 protein: CASSPYSKGQAATEAFF

clone size: many
D gene: .
J gene: TRBJ2-7
V gene: TRBV5-1
CDR3 DNA: TGCGCCAGCAGTTTGGGGGGGGCGGGAGAGATCGAGCAGTACTTC
CDR3 protein: CASSLGGAGEIEQYF

clone size: many
D gene: .
J gene: TRBJ1-2
V gene: TRBV7-9
CDR3 DNA: TGTGCCAGCAGCTTAGCTGGGGGCCAGTATGGCTACACCTTC
CDR3 protein: CASSLAGGQYGYTF

clone size: .
D gene: TRBD2
J gene: TRBJ2-3
V gene: TRBV6-1
CDR3 DNA: TGTGCCAGCAGACTAGCGGAGAGTGGCACAGATACGCAGTATTTT
CDR3 protein: CASRLAESGTDTQYF

clone size: many
D gene: .
J gene: TRBJ2-7
V gene: TRBV3-1
CDR3 DNA: TGTGCCAGCAGCCAATACAGCTCCACCGCCTACGAGCAGTACTTC
CDR3 protein: CASSQYSSTAYEQYF

clone size: many
D gene: .
J gene: TRBJ1-3
V gene: TRBV20-1
CDR3 DNA: TGCAGTGCTAGCAAGGCTAGCTCTGGAAACACCATATATTTT
CDR3 protein: CSASKASSGNTIYF

clone size: many
D gene: TRBD1
J gene: TRBJ2-5
V gene: TRBV7-2
CDR3 DNA: TGTGCCAGCAGCTTTCGACAGGGCCAAGAGACCCAGTACTTC
CDR3 protein: CASSFRQGQETQYF

clone size: many
D gene: TRBD2
J gene: TRBJ2-5
V gene: TRBV3-1
CDR3 DNA: TGTGCCAGCAGACATGGACGGGGAGCGGGAGGTGGAGAGACCCAGTACTTC
CDR3 protein: CASRHGRGAGGGETQYF

clone size: many
D gene: .
J gene: TRBJ1-2
V gene: TRBV27
CDR3 DNA: TGTGCCAGCAGTTTATCGGGGGGCGCCCGGACCTATGGCTACACCTTC
CDR3 protein: CASSLSGGARTYGYTF

clone size: many
D gene: .
J gene: TRBJ2-3
V gene: TRBV3-1
CDR3 DNA: TGTGCCAGCAGCCAAGGACACAGGACAGATACGCAGTATTTT
CDR3 protein: CASSQGHRTDTQYF

clone size: .
D gene: .
J gene: TRBJ1-5
V gene: TRBV20-1
CDR3 DNA: TGCTGTGCTAGCAGGGGCCGGTTTTATAGCAATCAGCCCCAGCATTTT
CDR3 protein: CCASRGRFYSNQPQHF

clone size: many
D gene: TRBD2
J gene: TRBJ2-7
V gene: TRBV4-1
CDR3 DNA: TGCGCCAGCAGCCAAGTGGAGGCTAGCGGTTCCTACGAGCAGTACTTC
CDR3 protein: CASSQVEASGSYEQYF